This TCR beta chain came from a study of T cell responses to AZD1222 COVID-19 vaccine. This clone was recorded once. Antigen unknown. Assay: immunoSEQ multiplex PCR; the TCRdb copy retains only in-frame clones and omits some. The sample yields 100,000 to 120,000 clones, about four fifths seen once. The study's findings and limits: CD4 TCRs associated with vaccination spanned spike, dominating at 160-218 and 743-854. Repertoire collection took place solely once the T cell response had peaked.

The TCR sequence derives from an adult in good health. This sample comprised peripheral blood, obtained on day 0 of AZD1222 vaccination.

The CDR3 coding sequence is TGCAGTGCGGTGAGGGGGCCCGCTTTCTTT. It translates to CSAVRGPAFF. The gene calls are TRBV20-1 and TRBJ1-1; 7 bases line up with TRBD1. Trimming cost V 6 bases and J 11 bases; bases outside gene matches: 6. The CDR3 extends over 10 amino acids. Germline CDR1 DFQATT, CDR2 SNEGSKA (reference sequence).